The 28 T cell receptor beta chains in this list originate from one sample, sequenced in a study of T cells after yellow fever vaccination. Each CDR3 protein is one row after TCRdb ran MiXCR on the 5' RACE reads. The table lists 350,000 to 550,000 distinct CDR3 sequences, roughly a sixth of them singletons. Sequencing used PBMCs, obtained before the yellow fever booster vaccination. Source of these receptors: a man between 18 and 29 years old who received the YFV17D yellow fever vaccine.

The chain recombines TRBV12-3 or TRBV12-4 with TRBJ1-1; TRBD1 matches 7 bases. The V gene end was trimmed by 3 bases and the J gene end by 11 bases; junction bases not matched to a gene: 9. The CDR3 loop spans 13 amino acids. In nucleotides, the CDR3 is TGTGCCAGCAGTTTTTTAGAGGGGGCTGGTGCTTTCTTT. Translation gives CASSFLEGAGAFF.

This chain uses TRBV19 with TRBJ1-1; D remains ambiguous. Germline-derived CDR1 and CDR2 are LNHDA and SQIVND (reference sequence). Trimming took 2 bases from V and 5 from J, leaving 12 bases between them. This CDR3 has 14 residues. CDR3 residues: CASSINDLGTEAFF. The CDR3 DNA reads TGTGCCAGTAGTATAAATGATTTGGGTACTGAAGCTTTCTTT.

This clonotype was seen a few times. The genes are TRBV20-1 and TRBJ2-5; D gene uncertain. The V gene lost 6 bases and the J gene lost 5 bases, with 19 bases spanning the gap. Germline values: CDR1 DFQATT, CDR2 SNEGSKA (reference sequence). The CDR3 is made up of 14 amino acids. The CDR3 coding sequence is TGCAGTGCCCGCCAGCTCCTCGGATGGGAGACCCAGTACTTC. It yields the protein CSARQLLGWETQYF.

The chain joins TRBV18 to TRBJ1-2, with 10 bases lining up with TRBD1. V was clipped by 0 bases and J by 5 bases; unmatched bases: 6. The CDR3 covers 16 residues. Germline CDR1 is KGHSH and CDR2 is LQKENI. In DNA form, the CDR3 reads TGTGCCAGCTCACCACCGAATCGGGACAGGGGATATGGCTACACCTTC. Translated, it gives CASSPPNRDRGYGYTF.

CDR3 in amino acids: CASSLLGTTNTEAFF. The CDR3 coding sequence is TGTGCCAGCAGCCTACTAGGAACCACGAACACTGAAGCTTTCTTT. This chain links TRBV28 with TRBJ1-1; unclear D gene. Germline V gives CDR1 MDHEN, CDR2 SYDVKM. Between the trimmed V and J ends, which lost 6 bases and 1 base, there was a span of 15 bases. CDR3 size: 15 residues. The full variable domain, in which reference TRBV28 and TRBJ1-1 provide the parts outside the CDR3, is DVKVTQSSRYLVKRTGEKVFLECVQDMDHENMFWYRQDPGLGLRLIYFSYDVKMKEKGDIPEGYSVSREKKERFSLILESASTNQTSMYLCASSLLGTTNTEAFFGQGTRLTVV.

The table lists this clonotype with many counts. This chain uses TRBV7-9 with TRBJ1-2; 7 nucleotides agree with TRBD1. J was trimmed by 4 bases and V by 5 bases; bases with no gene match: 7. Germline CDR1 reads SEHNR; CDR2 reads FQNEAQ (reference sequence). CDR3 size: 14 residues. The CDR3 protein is CASSVDRVGYGYTF. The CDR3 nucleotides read TGTGCCAGCAGCGTAGACAGGGTCGGCTATGGCTACACCTTC.

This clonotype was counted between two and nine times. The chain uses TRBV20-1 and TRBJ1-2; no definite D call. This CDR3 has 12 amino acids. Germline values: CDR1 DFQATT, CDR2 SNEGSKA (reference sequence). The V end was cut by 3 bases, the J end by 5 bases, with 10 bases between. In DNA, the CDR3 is TGCAGTGCTAGTTCTGTTGAGTATGGCTACACCTTC. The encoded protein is CSASSVEYGYTF.

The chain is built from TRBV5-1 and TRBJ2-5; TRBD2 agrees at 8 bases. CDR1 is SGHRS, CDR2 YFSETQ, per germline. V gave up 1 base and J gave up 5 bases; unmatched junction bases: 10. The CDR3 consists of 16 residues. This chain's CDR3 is CASSLRTGGAIETQYF. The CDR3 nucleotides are TGCGCCAGCAGCTTGAGGACCGGGGGGGCCATCGAGACCCAGTACTTC.

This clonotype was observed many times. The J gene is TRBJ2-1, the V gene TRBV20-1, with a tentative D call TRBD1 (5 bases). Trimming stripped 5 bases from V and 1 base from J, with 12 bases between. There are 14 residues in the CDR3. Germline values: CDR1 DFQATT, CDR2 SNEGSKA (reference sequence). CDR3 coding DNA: TGCAGTGCTCCGACAGAGATGTCCTACAATGAGCAGTTCTTC. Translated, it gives CSAPTEMSYNEQFF.

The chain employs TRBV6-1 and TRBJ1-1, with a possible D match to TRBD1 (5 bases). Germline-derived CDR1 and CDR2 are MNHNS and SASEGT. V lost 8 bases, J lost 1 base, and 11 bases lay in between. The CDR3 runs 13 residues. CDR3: CASRGNSNTEAFF. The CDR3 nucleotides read TGTGCCAGCCGGGGCAACTCGAACACTGAAGCTTTCTTT.

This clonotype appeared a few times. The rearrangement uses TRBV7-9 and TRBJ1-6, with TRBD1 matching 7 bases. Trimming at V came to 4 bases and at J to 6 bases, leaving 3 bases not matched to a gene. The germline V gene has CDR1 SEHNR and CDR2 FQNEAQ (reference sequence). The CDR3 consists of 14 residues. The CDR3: CASSWGQTNSPLHF. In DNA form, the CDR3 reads TGTGCCAGCAGCTGGGGACAGACTAATTCACCCCTCCACTTT.

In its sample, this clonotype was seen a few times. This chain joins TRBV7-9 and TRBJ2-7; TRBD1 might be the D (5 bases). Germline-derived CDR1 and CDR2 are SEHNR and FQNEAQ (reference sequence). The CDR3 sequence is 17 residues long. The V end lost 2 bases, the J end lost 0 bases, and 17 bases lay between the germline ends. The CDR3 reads CASSLPPSGPRSYEQYF. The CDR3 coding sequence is TGTGCCAGCAGCTTACCGCCTTCAGGGCCCCGCTCCTACGAGCAGTACTTC. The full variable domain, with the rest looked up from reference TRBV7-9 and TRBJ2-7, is DTGVSQNPRHKITKRGQNVTFRCDPISEHNRLYWYRQTLGQGPEFLTYFQNEAQLEKSRLLSDRFSAERPKGSFSTLEIQRTEQGDSAMYLCASSLPPSGPRSYEQYFGPGTRLTVT.

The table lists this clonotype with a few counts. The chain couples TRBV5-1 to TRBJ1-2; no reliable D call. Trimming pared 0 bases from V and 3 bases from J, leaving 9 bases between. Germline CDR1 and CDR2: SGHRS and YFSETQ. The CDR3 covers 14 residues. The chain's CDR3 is CASSLGTDYYGYTF. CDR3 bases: TGCGCCAGCAGCTTGGGGACGGACTACTATGGCTACACCTTC.

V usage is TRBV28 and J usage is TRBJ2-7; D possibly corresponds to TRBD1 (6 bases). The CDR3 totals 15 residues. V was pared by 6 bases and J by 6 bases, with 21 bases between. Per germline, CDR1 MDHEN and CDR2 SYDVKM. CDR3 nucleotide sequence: TGTGCCAGCAGCCAGGGGTGGGGAATGCGTGCCGAGCAGTACGTC. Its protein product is CASSQGWGMRAEQYV.

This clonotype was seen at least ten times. In DNA, the CDR3 is TGTGCCAGCAGTTACTCGAGGTCCTACGAGCAGTACTTC. Its translation: CASSYSRSYEQYF. V gene TRBV6-6 combines with J gene TRBJ2-7, with no clear D. The CDR3 length is 13 residues. Trimming left V 0 bases short and J 1 base short, with 4 bases between. Germline-derived CDR1 and CDR2 are MNHNY and SVGAGI (reference sequence).

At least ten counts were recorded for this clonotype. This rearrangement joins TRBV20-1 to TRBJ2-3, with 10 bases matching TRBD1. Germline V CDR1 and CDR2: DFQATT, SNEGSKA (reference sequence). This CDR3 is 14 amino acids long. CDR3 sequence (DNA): TGCACCTGGGACAGGGGCCTCGACACAGATACGCAGTATTTT. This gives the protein CTWDRGLDTDTQYF.

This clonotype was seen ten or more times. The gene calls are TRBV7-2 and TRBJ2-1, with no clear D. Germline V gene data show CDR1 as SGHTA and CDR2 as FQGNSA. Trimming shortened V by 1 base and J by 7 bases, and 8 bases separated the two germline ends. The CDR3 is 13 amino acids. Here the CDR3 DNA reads TGTGCCAGCAGCTTAGTTGTCCGGAATGAGCAGTTCTTC. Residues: CASSLVVRNEQFF.

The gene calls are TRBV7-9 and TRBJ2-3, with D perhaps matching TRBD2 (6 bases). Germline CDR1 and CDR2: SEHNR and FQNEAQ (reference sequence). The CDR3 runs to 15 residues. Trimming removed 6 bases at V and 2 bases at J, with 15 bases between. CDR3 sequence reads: CASREGSGLTDTQYF. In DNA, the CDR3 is TGTGCCAGCAGGGAAGGCTCGGGACTCACAGATACGCAGTATTTT.

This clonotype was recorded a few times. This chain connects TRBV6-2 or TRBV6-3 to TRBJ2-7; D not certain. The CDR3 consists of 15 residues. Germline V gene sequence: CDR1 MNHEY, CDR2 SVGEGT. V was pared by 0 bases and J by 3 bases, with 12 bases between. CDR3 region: CASSYSSDVRYEQYF. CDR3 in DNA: TGTGCCAGCAGTTACTCGTCGGACGTACGCTACGAGCAGTACTTC.

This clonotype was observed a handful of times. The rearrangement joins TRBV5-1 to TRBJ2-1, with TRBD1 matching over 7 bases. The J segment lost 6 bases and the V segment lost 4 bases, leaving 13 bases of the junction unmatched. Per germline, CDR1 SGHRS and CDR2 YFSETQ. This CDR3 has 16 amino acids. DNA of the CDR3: TGCGCCAGCAGCACGACCGGGACAGTTAGTGTCAATGAGCAGTTCTTC. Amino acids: CASSTTGTVSVNEQFF.

CDR3 protein: CASSRDRGNSNQPQHF. CDR3 DNA: TGTGCCAGCTCACGGGACAGGGGAAATAGCAATCAGCCCCAGCATTTT. The J gene is TRBJ1-5, the V gene TRBV18; 10 bases are shared with TRBD1. The germline V gene has CDR1 KGHSH and CDR2 LQKENI. After removal of 4 bases from V and 0 bases from J, the junction contained 3 bases not matched to a gene. The length of the CDR3 is 16 residues.

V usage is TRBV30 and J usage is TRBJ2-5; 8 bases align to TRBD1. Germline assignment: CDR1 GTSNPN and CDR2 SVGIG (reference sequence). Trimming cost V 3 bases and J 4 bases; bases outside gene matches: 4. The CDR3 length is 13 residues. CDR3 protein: CAWSGQGAETQYF. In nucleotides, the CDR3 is TGTGCCTGGAGCGGACAGGGAGCAGAGACCCAGTACTTC.

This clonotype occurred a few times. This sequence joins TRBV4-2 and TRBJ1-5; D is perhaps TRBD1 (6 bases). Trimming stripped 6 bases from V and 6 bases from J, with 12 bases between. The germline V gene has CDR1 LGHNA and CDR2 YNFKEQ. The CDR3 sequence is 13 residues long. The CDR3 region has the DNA TGTGCCAGCAGGGGGGCGCTAGGTCAGCCCCAGCATTTT. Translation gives CASRGALGQPQHF.

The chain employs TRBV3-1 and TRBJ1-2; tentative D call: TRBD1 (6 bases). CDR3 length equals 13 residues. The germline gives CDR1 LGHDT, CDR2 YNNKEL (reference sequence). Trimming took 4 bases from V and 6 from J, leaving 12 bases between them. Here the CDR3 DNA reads TGTGCCAGCAGCCCCAGGGGATGGGATGGCTACACCTTC. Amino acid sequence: CASSPRGWDGYTF.

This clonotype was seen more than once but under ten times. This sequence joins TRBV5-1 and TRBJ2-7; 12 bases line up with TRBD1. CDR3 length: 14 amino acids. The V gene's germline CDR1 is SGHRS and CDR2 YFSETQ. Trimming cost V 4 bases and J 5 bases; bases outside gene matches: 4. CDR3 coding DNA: TGCGCCAGCAGCCTGGGGACAGGGGGCCACGAGCAGTACGTC. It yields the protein CASSLGTGGHEQYV.

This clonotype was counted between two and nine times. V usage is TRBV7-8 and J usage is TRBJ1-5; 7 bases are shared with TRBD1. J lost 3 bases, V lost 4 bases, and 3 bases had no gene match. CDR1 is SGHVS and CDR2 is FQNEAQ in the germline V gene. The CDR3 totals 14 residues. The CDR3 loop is CASSWDSLNQPQHF. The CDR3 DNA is TGTGCCAGCAGCTGGGACAGCCTCAATCAGCCCCAGCATTTT. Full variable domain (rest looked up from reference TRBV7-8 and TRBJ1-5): GAGVSQSPRYKVAKRGQDVALRCDPISGHVSLFWYQQALGQGPEFLTYFQNEAQLDKSGLPSDRFFAERPEGSVSTLKIQRTQQEDSAVYLCASSWDSLNQPQHFGDGTRLSIL.

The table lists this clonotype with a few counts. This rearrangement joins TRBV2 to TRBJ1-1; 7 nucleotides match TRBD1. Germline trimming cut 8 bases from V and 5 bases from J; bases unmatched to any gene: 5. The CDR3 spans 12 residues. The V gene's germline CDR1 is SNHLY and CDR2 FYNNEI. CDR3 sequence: CASPGGNTEAFF. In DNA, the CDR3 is TGTGCCAGCCCAGGGGGTAATACTGAAGCTTTCTTT. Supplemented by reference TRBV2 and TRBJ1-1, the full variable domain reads EPEVTQTPSHQVTQMGQEVILRCVPISNHLYFYWYRQILGQKVEFLVSFYNNEISEKSEIFDDQFSVERPDGSNFTLKIRSTKLEDSAMYFCASPGGNTEAFFGQGTRLTVV.

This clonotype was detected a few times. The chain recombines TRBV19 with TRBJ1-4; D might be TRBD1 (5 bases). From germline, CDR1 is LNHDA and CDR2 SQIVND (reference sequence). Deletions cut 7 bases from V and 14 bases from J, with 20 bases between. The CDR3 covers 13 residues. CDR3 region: CASTPLGREHLFF. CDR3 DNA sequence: TGTGCCAGTACCCCTCTGGGCAGGGAGCACCTGTTTTTT. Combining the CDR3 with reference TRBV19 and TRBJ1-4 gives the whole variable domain DGGITQSPKYLFRKEGQNVTLSCEQNLNHDAMYWYRQDPGQGLRLIYYSQIVNDFQKGDIAEGYSVSREKKESFPLTVTSAQKNPTAFYLCASTPLGREHLFFGSGTQLSVL.